This passage covers 17 T cell receptor beta chains from one sample sequenced in a study of blood T cell repertoires in COVID-19 (dated by TCRdb to the early 2020s). Receptor libraries were prepared by the immunoSEQ multiplex PCR assay. The clones in this table, taken by TCRdb from immuneACCESS, are in-frame only. Not every clone is retained; where verified, under half of the shortfall comes from an unresolved V gene, and the cause of the rest is unknown. Present in this sample are 180,000 or so clones, around 82% of which were seen just once. The ten largest account for 2.6% of the sample. The sequencing input was peripheral blood. The receptors were gathered from a human donor with acute or convalescent COVID-19. The donor label of this sample is uncertain.

On this clone: The junction shows a germline mismatch at one end, possibly a read error. The chain joins TRBV3-1 (or the pseudogene TRBV3-2) to TRBJ2-6; 9 nucleotides align to TRBD1. Germline V CDR1 and CDR2: LGHDT, YNNKEL (reference sequence). CDR3 length: 18 amino acids. This CDR3 is CASSQDRGLVSGANVLTF. CDR3 DNA: TGTGCCAGCAGTCAAGACAGGGGGTTAGTCTCTGGGGCCAACGTCCTGACTTTC.

J is TRBJ2-6 and V is TRBV5-1; maybe TRBD1 (5 bases). Per germline, CDR1 SGHRS and CDR2 YFSETQ. With 6 bases removed from V and 0 bases from J, the gap between germline ends came to 19 bases. The CDR3 extends over 18 amino acids. The CDR3 region has the DNA TGCGCCAGCACCTCCGGACAAGGGGCCCTCTCTGGGGCCAACGTCCTGACTTTC. Its translation is CASTSGQGALSGANVLTF.

The rearrangement links TRBV29-1 to TRBJ2-2; 8 bases agree with TRBD2. Looked up from germline, CDR1 is SQVTM and CDR2 is ANQGSEA. The CDR3 consists of 14 residues. V trimming: 5 bases; J trimming: 0 bases; junction bases outside the gene matches: 2. The CDR3 region is CSVKAGANTGELFF. CDR3 nucleotide sequence: TGCAGCGTTAAAGCGGGGGCGAACACCGGGGAGCTGTTTTTT.

The chain links TRBV7-3 to TRBJ1-1, with TRBD1 matching 7 bases. CDR1 is SGHTA, CDR2 FQGTGA, per germline. The ends lost 3 bases at V and 4 bases at J; junction bases unmatched: 5. CDR3 length equals 14 residues. CDR3 in DNA: TGTGCCAGCAGCTTCGACAGGGAAGGCACTGAAGCTTTCTTT. Amino acids: CASSFDREGTEAFF. Using reference TRBV7-3 and TRBJ1-1 for the parts outside the CDR3, the full variable domain is GAGVSQTPSNKVTEKGKYVELRCDPISGHTALYWYRQSLGQGPEFLIYFQGTGAADDSGLPNDRFFAVRPEGSVSTLKIQRTERGDSAVYLCASSFDREGTEAFFGQGTRLTVV.

This chain uses TRBV5-1 with TRBJ1-5; 11 bases fit TRBD1. This CDR3 contains 17 residues. From germline, CDR1 is SGHRS and CDR2 YFSETQ. V lost 4 bases, J lost 1 base, and 7 bases stayed unmatched. The CDR3 sequence is CASSLGQGAPSNQPQHF. The CDR3 coding sequence is TGCGCCAGCAGCCTCGGACAGGGGGCTCCGAGCAATCAGCCCCAGCATTTT.

This clone has only one observation. V and J are TRBV5-4 and TRBJ1-1; unclear D gene. Trimming took 3 bases from V and 5 from J, leaving 17 bases between them. The CDR3 is made up of 15 amino acids. Germline values: CDR1 SGHNT, CDR2 YYREEE (reference sequence). CDR3 protein: CASSSKGGPGTEAFF. The DNA of the CDR3 is TGTGCCAGCAGCTCCAAGGGCGGTCCGGGGACTGAAGCTTTCTTT.

This clone showed up just once. This chain joins TRBV2 and TRBJ2-7; 9 positions agree with TRBD2. This CDR3 is built from 16 residues. V trimming: 6 bases; J trimming: 0 bases; junction bases outside the gene matches: 9. Germline CDR1 and CDR2: SNHLY and FYNNEI. CDR3 in amino acids: CASSLLLAGVSYEQYF. CDR3 nucleotide sequence: TGTGCCAGCAGCCTCTTACTAGCGGGTGTCTCCTACGAGCAGTACTTC.

The V and J genes are TRBV30 and TRBJ2-2, with D possibly being TRBD1 (5 bases). The germline V gene encodes CDR1 GTSNPN and CDR2 SVGIG (reference sequence). V was clipped by 2 bases and J by 6 bases, with 13 bases between them. CDR3 size: 14 residues. CDR3 amino acids: CAWSPSGIAGELFF. CDR3 DNA: TGTGCCTGGAGTCCATCAGGGATAGCCGGGGAGCTGTTTTTT.

Written as DNA, the CDR3 is TGTGCCAGCAGTTACTCAGGGGACACGAACACTGAAGCTTTCTTT. It is translated as CASSYSGDTNTEAFF. This rearrangement joins TRBV6-6 to TRBJ1-1, with D possibly being TRBD1 (6 bases). The length of the CDR3 is 15 residues. Trimming removed 0 bases at V and 1 base at J, with 9 bases between. CDR1 and CDR2 from the germline V gene are MNHNY and SVGAGI (reference sequence).

This chain uses TRBV5-1 with TRBJ1-4, with 8 bases matching TRBD1. The CDR3 runs to 16 residues. J was trimmed by 0 bases and V by 4 bases; bases with no gene match: 5. CDR1 SGHRS and CDR2 YFSETQ come from the germline V gene. This chain's CDR3 is CASSVGQAATNEKLFF. As DNA, the CDR3 is TGCGCCAGCAGCGTGGGACAGGCGGCAACTAATGAAAAACTGTTTTTT.

The chain combines TRBV7-9 with TRBJ1-1; 8 bases map to TRBD1. The J segment lost 4 bases and the V segment lost 5 bases, leaving 9 bases of the junction unmatched. CDR1 and CDR2 from the germline V gene are SEHNR and FQNEAQ (reference sequence). The CDR3 contains 15 residues. In nucleotides, the CDR3 is TGTGCCAGCAGCCTACCAAGGACAGGGACCACTGAAGCTTTCTTT. Translation gives CASSLPRTGTTEAFF.

The chain links TRBV27 to TRBJ2-1; the D gene is possibly TRBD2 (6 bases). The germline CDR1 and CDR2 sequences are MNHEY and SMNVEV (reference sequence). V lost 5 bases and J lost 6, with 17 bases in between. The CDR3 runs to 15 residues. CDR3 coding DNA: TGTGCCAGCAGTGCCCGACTAGTCCGATCCAATGAGCAGTTCTTC. Translation gives CASSARLVRSNEQFF.

Comments on this clone: One end of the junction varies from germline; a read error may be responsible. The DNA for the CDR3 is TGTGCTAGCAGCTCTCTAGCGGGGGGCCCAGGCGAGCAGTACTTC. Residues: CASSSLAGGPGEQYF. The V and J genes are TRBV7-7 and TRBJ2-7, with 11 bases that match TRBD2. Germline CDR1 SSHAT, CDR2 FNYEAQ (reference sequence). The CDR3 has 15 residues.

The genes are TRBV11-2 and TRBJ2-1; TRBD2 is a possible D gene (6 bases). The CDR3 has 16 residues. Per germline, CDR1 SGHAT and CDR2 FQNNGV. Trimming removed 2 bases at V and 8 bases at J, with 19 bases between. CDR3 protein: CASSLIARGGTDEQFF. The DNA of the CDR3 is TGTGCCAGCAGCTTAATAGCGCGGGGCGGCACTGATGAGCAGTTCTTC.

The CDR3 region has the DNA TGTGCCAGCAGACAGGGTGGGACAGATACGCAGTATTTT. It is translated as CASRQGGTDTQYF. The rearrangement joins TRBV27 to TRBJ2-3; D possibly corresponds to TRBD1 (6 bases). The CDR3 totals 13 residues. Germline CDR1 and CDR2: MNHEY and SMNVEV (reference sequence). Trimming left V 6 bases short and J 3 bases short, with 10 bases between.

Remarks on this clone: One junction end disagrees with the germline gene, perhaps due to a read error. The chain employs TRBV11-2 and TRBJ2-1; tentative D call: TRBD2 (6 bases). The germline CDR1 and CDR2 sequences are SGHAT and FQNNGV. This CDR3 is built from 15 residues. The CDR3 region has the DNA TGTGCCAGCAGCTTAGATTGGGGGAGGTACAGTGAGCAGTTCTTC. This encodes CASSLDWGRYSEQFF.

This chain joins TRBV7-9 and TRBJ2-2; 7 positions match TRBD2. The CDR3 runs 17 residues. Germline trimming cut 5 bases from V and 1 base from J; bases unmatched to any gene: 10. Per the germline V gene, CDR1 is SEHNR and CDR2 is FQNEAQ (reference sequence). The CDR3 DNA reads TGTGCCAGCAGCCAACCTCTCCGGGGGGAGAACACCGGGGAGCTGTTTTTT. Its protein product is CASSQPLRGENTGELFF.